These 4 T cell receptor beta chains were all obtained from the same sample, sequenced in a study of beta chain features in type 1 diabetes. Points from the study as a whole: When Type 1 diabetes patients were examined, their TCRB CDR3s proved moderately but significantly shorter in all four CD4+ subsets.

No cognate antigen is known for these TCRs. Isolated RNA was reverse transcribed in full, so expressed TCRB transcripts were sequenced. The method was immunoSEQ multiplex PCR; TCRdb's version includes in-frame clones alone and lacks a portion of them. Here the sample spans more than 25,000 clones, 50% to 65% being singletons. Sequencing was carried out using Tregs from blood. Receptors were obtained from a woman younger than 30 with type 1 diabetes.

This clone was seen more than once but under ten times. The genes are TRBV6-6 and TRBJ2-7; 8 positions match TRBD2. Looked up from germline, CDR1 is MNHNY and CDR2 is SVGAGI (reference sequence). The V gene end was trimmed by 4 bases and the J gene end by 3 bases; junction bases not matched to a gene: 11. This CDR3 contains 16 residues. CDR3 DNA: TGTGCCAGCAGTTCGTCCGCTAGCGGGCGGATCTACGAGCAGTACTTC. Protein product: CASSSSASGRIYEQYF.

The chain joins TRBV10-2 to TRBJ2-7, with TRBD2 identical over 7 bases. J lost 4 bases, V lost 7 bases, and 7 bases had no gene match. This CDR3 contains 13 residues. Germline CDR1 and CDR2: WSHSY and SAAADI. Here the CDR3 DNA reads TGCGCCAGCAATCTGGCGGGAGAATACGAGCAGTACTTC. Amino acid sequence: CASNLAGEYEQYF.

The chain is built from TRBV11-3 and TRBJ1-1, with a possible D match to TRBD1 (5 bases). The CDR3 length is 16 residues. Trimming stripped 4 bases from V and 4 bases from J, with 19 bases between. Germline values: CDR1 SGHNT, CDR2 YENEEA. CDR3 bases: TGTGCCAGCAGCTCAGCGGGGACGCCCCGAGGCACTGAAGCTTTCTTT. This codes for CASSSAGTPRGTEAFF.

The chain is built from TRBV10-3 and TRBJ2-5, with D possibly matching TRBD1 (6 bases). CDR1 and CDR2 from the germline V gene are ENHRY and SYGVKD. CDR3 length equals 15 residues. Trimming left V 2 bases short and J 2 bases short, with 12 bases between. The CDR3 nucleotides are TGTGCCATCAGTGAGCAACAGGGCCCGCAAGAGACCCAGTACTTC. Translating gives CAISEQQGPQETQYF.